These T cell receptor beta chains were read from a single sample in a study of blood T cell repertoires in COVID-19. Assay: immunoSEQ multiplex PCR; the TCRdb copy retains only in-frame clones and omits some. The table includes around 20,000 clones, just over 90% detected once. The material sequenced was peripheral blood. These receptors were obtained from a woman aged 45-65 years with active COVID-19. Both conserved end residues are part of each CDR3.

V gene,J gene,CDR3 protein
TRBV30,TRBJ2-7,CAWSSGLAGSSYEQYF
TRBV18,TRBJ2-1,CASSPLISGSSDNEQFF
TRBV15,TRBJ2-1,CATSRGGGSVNEQFF
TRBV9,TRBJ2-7,CASSPHLETYEQYF
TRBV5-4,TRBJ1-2,CASTRQGGAYGYTF
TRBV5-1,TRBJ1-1,CASQGQGNTEAFF
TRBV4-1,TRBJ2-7,CASSLDRGTYEQYF
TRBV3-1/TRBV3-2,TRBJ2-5,CASSQFRIAGGLQETQYF
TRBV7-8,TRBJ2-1,CASTRDSPQFF
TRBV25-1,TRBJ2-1,CASSYAGAGNEQFF
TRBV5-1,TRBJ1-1,CASSTGVAMNTEAFF
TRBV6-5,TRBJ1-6,CASSYGDRRQNSPLHF
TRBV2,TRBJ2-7,CATKSGTGPYEQYF
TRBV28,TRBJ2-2,CASSLRGQLTGELFF
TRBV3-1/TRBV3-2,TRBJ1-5,CASSQTSEGPQHF
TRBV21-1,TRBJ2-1,CASSKRPEEGASYNEQFF
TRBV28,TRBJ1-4,CASSLDQGYQEKLFF
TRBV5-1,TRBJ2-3,CASSSGQGDADTQYF
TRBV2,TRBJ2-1,CASLRQGVNEQFF
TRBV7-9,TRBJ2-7,CASSTPHPPGEQYF
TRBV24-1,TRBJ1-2,CATSETGGNYGYTF
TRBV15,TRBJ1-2,CATSPRGSHGYTF
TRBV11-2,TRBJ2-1,CASSLRDRGINEQFF
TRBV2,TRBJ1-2,CASSEVRTGGGGYTF
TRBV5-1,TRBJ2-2,CASSLRTANTGELFF
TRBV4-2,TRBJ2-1,CASSQTATSASYNEQFF
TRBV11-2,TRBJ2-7,CASSRDRESYEQYF
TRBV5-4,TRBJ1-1,CASSLAKQGNSEAFF
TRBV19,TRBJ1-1,CASSIYYEAFF